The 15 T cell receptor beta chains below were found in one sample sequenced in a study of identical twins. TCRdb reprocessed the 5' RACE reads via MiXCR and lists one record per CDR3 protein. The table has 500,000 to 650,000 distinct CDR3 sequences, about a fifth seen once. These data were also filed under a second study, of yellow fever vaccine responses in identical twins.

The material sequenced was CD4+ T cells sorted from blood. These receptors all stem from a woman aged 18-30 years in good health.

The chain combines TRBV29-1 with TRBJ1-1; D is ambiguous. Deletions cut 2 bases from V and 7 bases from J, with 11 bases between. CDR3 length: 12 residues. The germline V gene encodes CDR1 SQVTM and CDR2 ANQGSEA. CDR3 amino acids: CSVELVRNEAFF. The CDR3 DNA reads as TGCAGCGTTGAATTGGTTCGTAATGAAGCTTTCTTT.

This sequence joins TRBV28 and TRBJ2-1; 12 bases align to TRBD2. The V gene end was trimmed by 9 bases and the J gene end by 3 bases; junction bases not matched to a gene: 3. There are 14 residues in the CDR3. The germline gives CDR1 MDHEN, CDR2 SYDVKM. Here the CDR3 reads CASRLAGDYNEQFF. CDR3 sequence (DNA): TGTGCCAGTCGACTAGCGGGAGACTACAATGAGCAGTTCTTC.

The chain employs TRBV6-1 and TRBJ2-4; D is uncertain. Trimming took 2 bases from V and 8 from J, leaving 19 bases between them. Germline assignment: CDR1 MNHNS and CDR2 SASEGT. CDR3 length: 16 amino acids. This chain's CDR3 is CASSENTPSGMDIQYF. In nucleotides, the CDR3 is TGTGCCAGCAGTGAAAACACCCCATCTGGGATGGACATTCAGTACTTC.

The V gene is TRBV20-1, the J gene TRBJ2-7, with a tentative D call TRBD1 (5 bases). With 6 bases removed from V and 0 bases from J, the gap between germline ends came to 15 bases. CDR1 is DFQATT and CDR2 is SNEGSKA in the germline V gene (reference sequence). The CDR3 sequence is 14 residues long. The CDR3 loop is CSAVSQGSSYEQYF. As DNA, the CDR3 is TGCAGTGCAGTCAGCCAGGGTAGCTCCTACGAGCAGTACTTC.

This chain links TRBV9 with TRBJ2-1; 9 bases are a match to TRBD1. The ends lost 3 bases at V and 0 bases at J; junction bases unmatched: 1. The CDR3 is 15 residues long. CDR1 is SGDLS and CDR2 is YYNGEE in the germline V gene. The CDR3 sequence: CASSAGQGSYNEQFF. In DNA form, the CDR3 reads TGTGCCAGCAGCGCGGGACAGGGCTCCTACAATGAGCAGTTCTTC.

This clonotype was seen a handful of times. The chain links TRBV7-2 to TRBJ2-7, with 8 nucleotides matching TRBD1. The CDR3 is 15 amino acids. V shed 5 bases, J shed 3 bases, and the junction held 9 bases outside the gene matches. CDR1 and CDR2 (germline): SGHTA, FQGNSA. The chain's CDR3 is CASSRKGTGGYEQYF. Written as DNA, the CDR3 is TGTGCCAGCAGCCGCAAAGGGACAGGAGGCTACGAGCAGTACTTC.

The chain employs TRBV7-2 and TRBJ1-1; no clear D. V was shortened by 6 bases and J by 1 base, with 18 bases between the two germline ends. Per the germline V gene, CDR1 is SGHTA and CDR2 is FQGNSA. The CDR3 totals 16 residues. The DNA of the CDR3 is TGTGCCAGCAGGCTTATGTCTGGGCAGACGAACACTGAAGCTTTCTTT. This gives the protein CASRLMSGQTNTEAFF.

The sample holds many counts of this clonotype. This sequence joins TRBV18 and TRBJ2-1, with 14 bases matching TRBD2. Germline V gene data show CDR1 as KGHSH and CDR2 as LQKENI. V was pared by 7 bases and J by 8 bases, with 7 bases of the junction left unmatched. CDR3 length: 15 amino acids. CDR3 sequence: CASLAGTSGSYEQFF. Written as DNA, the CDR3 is TGTGCCAGCTTAGCCGGGACTAGCGGGAGCTATGAGCAGTTCTTC.

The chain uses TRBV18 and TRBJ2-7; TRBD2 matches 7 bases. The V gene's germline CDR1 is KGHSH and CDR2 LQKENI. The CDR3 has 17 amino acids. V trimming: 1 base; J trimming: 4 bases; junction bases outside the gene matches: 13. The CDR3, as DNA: TGTGCCAGCTCACCACTTCCCCGGCCAAGCGGGAAGTACGAGCAGTACTTC. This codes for CASSPLPRPSGKYEQYF.

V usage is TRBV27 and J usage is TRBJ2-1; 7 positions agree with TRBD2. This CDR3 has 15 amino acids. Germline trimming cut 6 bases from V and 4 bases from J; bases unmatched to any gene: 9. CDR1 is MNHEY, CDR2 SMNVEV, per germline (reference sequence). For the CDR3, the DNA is TGTGCCAGCAGGCGGGCGGGAGTGGGATACAATGAGCAGTTCTTC. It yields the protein CASRRAGVGYNEQFF.

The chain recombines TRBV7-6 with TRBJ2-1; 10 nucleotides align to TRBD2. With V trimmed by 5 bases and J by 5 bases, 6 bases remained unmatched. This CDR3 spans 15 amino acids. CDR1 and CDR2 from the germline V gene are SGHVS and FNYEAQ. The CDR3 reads CASSLGLAEDNEQFF. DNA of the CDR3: TGTGCCAGCAGCCTCGGACTAGCGGAGGACAATGAGCAGTTCTTC.

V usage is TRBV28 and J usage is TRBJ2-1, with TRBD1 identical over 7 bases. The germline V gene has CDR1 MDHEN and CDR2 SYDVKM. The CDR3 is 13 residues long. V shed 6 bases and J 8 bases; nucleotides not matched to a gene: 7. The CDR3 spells CASSYRGPDEQFF. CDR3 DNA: TGTGCCAGCAGCTACAGGGGACCTGATGAGCAGTTCTTC.

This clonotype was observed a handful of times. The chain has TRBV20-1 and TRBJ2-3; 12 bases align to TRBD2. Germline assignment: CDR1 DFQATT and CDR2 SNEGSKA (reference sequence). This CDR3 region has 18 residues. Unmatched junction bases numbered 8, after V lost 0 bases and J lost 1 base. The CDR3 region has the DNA TGCAGTGCTAGAGATCGGGGACCTAGCGGGGGGGGCACAGATACGCAGTATTTT. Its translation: CSARDRGPSGGGTDTQYF.

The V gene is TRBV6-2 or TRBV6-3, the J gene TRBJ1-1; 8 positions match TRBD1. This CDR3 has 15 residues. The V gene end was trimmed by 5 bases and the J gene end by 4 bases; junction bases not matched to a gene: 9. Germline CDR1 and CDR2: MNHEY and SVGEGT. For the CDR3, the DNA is TGTGCCAGCAGTGGTATAATCACAGGGGGCACTGAAGCTTTCTTT. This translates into CASSGIITGGTEAFF.

CDR3 residues: CASSLDWAGRVETQYF. The CDR3 DNA sequence: TGTGCCAGCAGCTTAGATTGGGCCGGGAGGGTGGAGACCCAGTACTTC. V and J are TRBV11-2 and TRBJ2-5, with TRBD2 identical over 8 bases. Germline-derived CDR1 and CDR2 are SGHAT and FQNNGV. V lost 0 bases to trimming and J lost 5 bases; unmatched junction nucleotides: 8. CDR3 length: 16 residues.